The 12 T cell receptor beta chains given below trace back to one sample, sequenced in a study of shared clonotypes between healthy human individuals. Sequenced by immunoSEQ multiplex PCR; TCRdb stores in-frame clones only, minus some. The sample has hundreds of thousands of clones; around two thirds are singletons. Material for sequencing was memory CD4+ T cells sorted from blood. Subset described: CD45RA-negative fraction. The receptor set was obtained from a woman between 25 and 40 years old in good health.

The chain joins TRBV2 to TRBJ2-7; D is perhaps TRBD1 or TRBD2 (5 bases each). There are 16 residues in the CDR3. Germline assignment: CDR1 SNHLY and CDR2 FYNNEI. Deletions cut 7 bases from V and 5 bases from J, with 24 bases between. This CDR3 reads CASKPGPGTRPHEQYF. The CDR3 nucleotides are TGTGCCAGCAAACCTGGACCCGGGACCCGCCCTCACGAGCAGTACTTC. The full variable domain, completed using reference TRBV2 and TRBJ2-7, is EPEVTQTPSHQVTQMGQEVILRCVPISNHLYFYWYRQILGQKVEFLVSFYNNEISEKSEIFDDQFSVERPDGSNFTLKIRSTKLEDSAMYFCASKPGPGTRPHEQYFGPGTRLTVT.

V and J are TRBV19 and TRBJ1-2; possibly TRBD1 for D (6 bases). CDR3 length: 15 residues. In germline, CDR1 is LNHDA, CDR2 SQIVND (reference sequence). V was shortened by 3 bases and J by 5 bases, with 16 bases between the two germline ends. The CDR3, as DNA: TGTGCCAGTAGTATCTTTAGCAGGGGAACGTATGGCTACACCTTC. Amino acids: CASSIFSRGTYGYTF.

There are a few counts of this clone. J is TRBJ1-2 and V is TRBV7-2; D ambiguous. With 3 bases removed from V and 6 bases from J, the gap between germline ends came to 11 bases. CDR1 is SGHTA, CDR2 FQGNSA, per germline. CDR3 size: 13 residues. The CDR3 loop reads CASSFPGVHGYTF. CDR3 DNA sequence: TGTGCCAGCAGCTTTCCGGGAGTACATGGCTACACCTTC. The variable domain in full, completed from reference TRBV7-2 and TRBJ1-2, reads GAGVSQSPSNKVTEKGKDVELRCDPISGHTALYWYRQSLGQGLEFLIYFQGNSAPDKSGLPSDRFSAERTGGSVSTLTIQRTQQEDSAVYLCASSFPGVHGYTFGSGTRLTVV.

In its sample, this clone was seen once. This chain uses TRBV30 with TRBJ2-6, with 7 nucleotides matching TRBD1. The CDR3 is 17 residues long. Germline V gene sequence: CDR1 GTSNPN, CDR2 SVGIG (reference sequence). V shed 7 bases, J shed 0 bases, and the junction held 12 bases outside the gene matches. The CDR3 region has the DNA TGTGCCTTAAGGCGTGGACAGGAACCCTCTGGGGCCAACGTCCTGACTTTC. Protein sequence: CALRRGQEPSGANVLTF.

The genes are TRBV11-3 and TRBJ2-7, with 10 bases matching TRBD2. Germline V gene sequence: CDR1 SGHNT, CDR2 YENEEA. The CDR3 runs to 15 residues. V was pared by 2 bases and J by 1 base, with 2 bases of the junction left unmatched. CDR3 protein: CASSLTSGTSYEQYF. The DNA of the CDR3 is TGTGCCAGCAGCTTAACTAGCGGGACTTCCTACGAGCAGTACTTC.

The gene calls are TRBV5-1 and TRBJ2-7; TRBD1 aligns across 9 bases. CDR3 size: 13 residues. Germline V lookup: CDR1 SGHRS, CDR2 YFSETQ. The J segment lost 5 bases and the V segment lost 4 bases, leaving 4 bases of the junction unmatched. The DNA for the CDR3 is TGCGCCAGCAGCGGGGGACAGGGCAACGAGCAGTACTTC. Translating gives CASSGGQGNEQYF.

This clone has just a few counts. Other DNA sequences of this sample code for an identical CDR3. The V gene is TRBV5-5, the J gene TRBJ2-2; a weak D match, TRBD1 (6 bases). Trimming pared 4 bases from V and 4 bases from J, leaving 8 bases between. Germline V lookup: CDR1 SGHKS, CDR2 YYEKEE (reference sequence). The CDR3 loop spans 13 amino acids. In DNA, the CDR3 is TGTGCCAGCAGCGGGACACCCACCGGGGAGCTGTTTTTT. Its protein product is CASSGTPTGELFF.

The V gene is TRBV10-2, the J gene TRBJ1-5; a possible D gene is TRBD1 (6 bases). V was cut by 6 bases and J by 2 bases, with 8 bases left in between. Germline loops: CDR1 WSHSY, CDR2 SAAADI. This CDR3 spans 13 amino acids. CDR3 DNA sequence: TGCGCCAGCAGAGGGGGAGGCAATCAGCCCCAGCATTTT. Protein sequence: CASRGGGNQPQHF.

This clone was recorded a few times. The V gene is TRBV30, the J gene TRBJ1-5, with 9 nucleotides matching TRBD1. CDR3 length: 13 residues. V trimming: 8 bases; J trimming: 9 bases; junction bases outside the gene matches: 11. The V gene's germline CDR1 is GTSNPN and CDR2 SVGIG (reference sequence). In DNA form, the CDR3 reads TGTGCCGCTGGGACAGGGATTTTTCTGCCCCAGCATTTT. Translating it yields CAAGTGIFLPQHF.

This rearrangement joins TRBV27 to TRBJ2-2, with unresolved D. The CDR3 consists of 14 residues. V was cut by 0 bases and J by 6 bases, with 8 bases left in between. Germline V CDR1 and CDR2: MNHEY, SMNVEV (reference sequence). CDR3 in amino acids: CASSLSWGPGELFF. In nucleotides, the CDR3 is TGTGCCAGCAGTTTATCTTGGGGTCCCGGGGAGCTGTTTTTT.

The CDR3 DNA reads TGTGCCAGTGACAGGCTCGCGGACGGCAATCAGCCCCAGCATTTT. Protein sequence: CASDRLADGNQPQHF. The chain recombines TRBV19 with TRBJ1-5, with a tentative D call TRBD1 (6 bases). V shed 8 bases and J shed 2 bases, with 16 bases lying between them. Germline CDR1 is LNHDA and CDR2 is SQIVND (reference sequence). The CDR3 totals 15 residues.

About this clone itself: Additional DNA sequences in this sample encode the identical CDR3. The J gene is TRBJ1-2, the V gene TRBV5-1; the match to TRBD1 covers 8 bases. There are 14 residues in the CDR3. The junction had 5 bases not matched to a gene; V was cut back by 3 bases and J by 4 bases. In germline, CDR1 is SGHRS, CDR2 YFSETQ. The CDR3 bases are TGCGCCAGCAGCTCCGGACAGGGTAGCTATGGCTACACCTTC. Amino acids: CASSSGQGSYGYTF.